This is a list of T cell receptor beta chains from one sample in a study of control samples from healthy donors and cancer patients. Sequenced by immunoSEQ multiplex PCR; TCRdb stores in-frame clones only, minus some. The data show 200,000 or so clones, around 90% seen once. The specimen was blood. These receptors originate from a man aged 30-40 years in good health. Both conserved end residues are part of each CDR3. The order of the fields is V gene, clone size, D gene, J gene, CDR3 protein, CDR3 DNA. The D gene is left open where the match is weak. Some rows have no size entry. The others give once, few or many, or a class for an expanded clone.

V gene: TRBV13; clone size: few; D gene: NA; J gene: TRBJ1-2; CDR3 protein: CASSPIPRQKPIANYGYTF; CDR3 DNA: TGTGCCAGCAGCCCCATACCCCGACAGAAACCTATCGCTAACTATGGCTACACCTTC
V gene: TRBV2; clone size: NA; D gene: TRBD2; J gene: TRBJ2-3; CDR3 protein: CASSETGTFGSLGGGDTDTQYF; CDR3 DNA: TGTGCCAGCAGTGAAACAGGGACATTCGGGTCCTTGGGCGGGGGGGACACAGATACGCAGTATTTT
V gene: TRBV2; clone size: once; D gene: NA; J gene: TRBJ1-4; CDR3 protein: CASCKTASNEKLFF; CDR3 DNA: TGTGCCAGCTGTAAGACAGCGAGTAATGAAAAACTGTTTTTT
V gene: TRBV7-3; clone size: few; D gene: NA; J gene: TRBJ1-2; CDR3 protein: CASSPRGGGDYGYTF; CDR3 DNA: TGTGCCAGCAGCCCACGGGGGGGTGGCGACTATGGCTACACCTTC
V gene: TRBV2; clone size: once; D gene: TRBD1; J gene: TRBJ1-5; CDR3 protein: CASSVQGAYQPQHF; CDR3 DNA: TGTGCCAGCAGTGTACAGGGGGCCTATCAGCCCCAGCATTTT
V gene: TRBV30; clone size: NA; D gene: NA; J gene: TRBJ2-2; CDR3 protein: CAGGSVGELFF; CDR3 DNA: TGTGCAGGGGGTTCAGTCGGGGAGCTGTTTTTT
V gene: TRBV28; clone size: NA; D gene: NA; J gene: TRBJ1-2; CDR3 protein: CASSLLNYGYTF; CDR3 DNA: TGTGCCAGCAGTTTATTGAACTATGGCTACACCTTC
V gene: TRBV11-2; clone size: NA; D gene: NA; J gene: TRBJ1-4; CDR3 protein: CASSLVRGTNEKLFF; CDR3 DNA: TGTGCCAGCAGCTTAGTAAGGGGAACTAATGAAAAACTGTTTTTT
V gene: TRBV19; clone size: NA; D gene: NA; J gene: TRBJ1-1; CDR3 protein: CASSIANLANTEAFF; CDR3 DNA: TGTGCCAGTAGTATAGCGAATCTGGCGAACACTGAAGCTTTCTTT
V gene: TRBV18; clone size: NA; D gene: NA; J gene: TRBJ1-5; CDR3 protein: CASSMDSNQPQHF; CDR3 DNA: TGTGCCAGCTCAATGGACAGCAATCAGCCCCAGCATTTT
V gene: TRBV7-9; clone size: NA; D gene: NA; J gene: TRBJ1-4; CDR3 protein: CASSLGQGNEKLFF; CDR3 DNA: TGTGCCAGCAGCTTAGGGCAGGGAAATGAAAAACTGTTTTTT
V gene: TRBV5-8; clone size: NA; D gene: TRBD1; J gene: TRBJ2-1; CDR3 protein: CASSSQGANYNEQFF; CDR3 DNA: TGTGCCAGCAGCTCGCAGGGGGCGAACTACAATGAGCAGTTCTTC
V gene: TRBV27; clone size: NA; D gene: NA; J gene: TRBJ1-1; CDR3 protein: CASSLSIPQLDTEAFF; CDR3 DNA: TGTGCCAGCAGTTTATCGATACCCCAGCTAGACACTGAAGCTTTCTTT
V gene: TRBV5-4; clone size: NA; D gene: NA; J gene: TRBJ2-7; CDR3 protein: CASSTRQEPTYEQYF; CDR3 DNA: TGTGCCAGCAGCACTCGACAGGAACCAACCTACGAGCAGTACTTC
V gene: TRBV9; clone size: NA; D gene: TRBD2; J gene: TRBJ2-3; CDR3 protein: CASSVEASGGHTDTQYF; CDR3 DNA: TGTGCCAGCAGCGTAGAGGCTAGCGGGGGCCACACAGATACGCAGTATTTT
V gene: TRBV5-1; clone size: NA; D gene: NA; J gene: TRBJ1-4; CDR3 protein: CASSLGYATNEKLFF; CDR3 DNA: TGCGCCAGCAGCTTGGGGTATGCAACTAATGAAAAACTGTTTTTT
V gene: TRBV12-3/TRBV12-4; clone size: NA; D gene: NA; J gene: TRBJ1-3; CDR3 protein: CASSSYNGNTIYF; CDR3 DNA: TGTGCCAGCAGTTCGTACAATGGAAACACCATATATTTT
V gene: TRBV9; clone size: NA; D gene: NA; J gene: TRBJ1-2; CDR3 protein: CASSPSAGDNYGYTF; CDR3 DNA: TGTGCCAGCAGCCCATCCGCGGGGGATAACTATGGCTACACCTTC
V gene: TRBV5-6; clone size: NA; D gene: NA; J gene: TRBJ2-7; CDR3 protein: CASSGVGANEQYF; CDR3 DNA: TGTGCCAGCAGCGGGGTGGGTGCGAACGAGCAGTACTTC
V gene: TRBV6-1; clone size: NA; D gene: NA; J gene: TRBJ1-5; CDR3 protein: CASSGPGHQPQHF; CDR3 DNA: TGTGCCAGCAGTGGGCCAGGCCATCAGCCCCAGCATTTT
V gene: TRBV4-2; clone size: NA; D gene: TRBD2; J gene: TRBJ2-3; CDR3 protein: CASSQGAGDADTQYF; CDR3 DNA: TGTGCCAGCAGCCAAGGAGCGGGGGACGCAGATACGCAGTATTTT
V gene: TRBV11-2; clone size: once; D gene: TRBD1; J gene: TRBJ1-2; CDR3 protein: CASSLEGTGAGYTF; CDR3 DNA: TGTGCCAGCAGCTTAGAAGGGACAGGGGCCGGCTACACCTTC
V gene: TRBV18; clone size: NA; D gene: NA; J gene: TRBJ2-2; CDR3 protein: CASCEGPNTGELFF; CDR3 DNA: TGTGCCAGCTGTGAGGGACCGAACACCGGGGAGCTGTTTTTT
V gene: TRBV7-9; clone size: NA; D gene: TRBD1; J gene: TRBJ2-3; CDR3 protein: CASSPRGLTDTQYF; CDR3 DNA: TGTGCCAGCAGCCCCAGGGGGCTCACAGATACGCAGTATTTT
V gene: TRBV10-3; clone size: NA; D gene: NA; J gene: TRBJ1-2; CDR3 protein: CAISTGADFNYGYTF; CDR3 DNA: TGTGCCATCAGTACTGGGGCAGACTTTAACTATGGCTACACCTTC
V gene: TRBV5-6; clone size: few; D gene: NA; J gene: TRBJ1-5; CDR3 protein: CASSLSGGSTPQHF; CDR3 DNA: TGTGCCAGCAGCTTGTCCGGCGGATCAACACCCCAGCATTTT
V gene: TRBV5-1; clone size: NA; D gene: NA; J gene: TRBJ2-2; CDR3 protein: CASSPLPNTGELFF; CDR3 DNA: TGCGCCAGCAGTCCCTTACCGAACACCGGGGAGCTGTTTTTT
V gene: TRBV30; clone size: NA; D gene: TRBD1; J gene: TRBJ1-2; CDR3 protein: CAWTQITGGYGYTF; CDR3 DNA: TGTGCCTGGACTCAGATAACAGGGGGCTATGGCTACACCTTC
V gene: TRBV6-1; clone size: NA; D gene: NA; J gene: TRBJ2-7; CDR3 protein: CASSEPSRGPVYEQYF; CDR3 DNA: TGTGCCAGCAGTGAACCGTCGAGAGGGCCGGTCTACGAGCAGTACTTC